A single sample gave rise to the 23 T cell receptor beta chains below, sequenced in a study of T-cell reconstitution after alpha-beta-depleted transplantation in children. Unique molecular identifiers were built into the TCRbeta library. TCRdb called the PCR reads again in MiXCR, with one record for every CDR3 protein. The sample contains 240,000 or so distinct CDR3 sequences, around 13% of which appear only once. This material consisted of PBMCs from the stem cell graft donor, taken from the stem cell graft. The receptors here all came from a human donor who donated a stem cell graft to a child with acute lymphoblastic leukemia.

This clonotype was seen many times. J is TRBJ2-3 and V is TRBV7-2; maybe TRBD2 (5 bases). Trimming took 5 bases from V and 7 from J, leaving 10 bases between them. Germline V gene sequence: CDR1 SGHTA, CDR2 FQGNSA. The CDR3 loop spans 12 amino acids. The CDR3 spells CASSPPGNTQYF. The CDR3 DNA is TGTGCCAGCAGCCCCCCGGGAAATACGCAGTATTTT.

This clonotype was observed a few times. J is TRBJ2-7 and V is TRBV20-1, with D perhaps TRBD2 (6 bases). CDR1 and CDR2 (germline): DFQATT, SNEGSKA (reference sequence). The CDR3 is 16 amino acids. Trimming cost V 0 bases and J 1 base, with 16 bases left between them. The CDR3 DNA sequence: TGCAGTGCTAGAGATCTACAGCCGGCGGGGTCCTACGAGCAGTACTTC. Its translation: CSARDLQPAGSYEQYF.

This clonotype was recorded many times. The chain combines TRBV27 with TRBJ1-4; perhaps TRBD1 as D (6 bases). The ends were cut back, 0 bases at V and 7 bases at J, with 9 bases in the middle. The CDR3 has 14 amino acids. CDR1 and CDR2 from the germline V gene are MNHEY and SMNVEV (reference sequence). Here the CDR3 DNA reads TGTGCCAGCAGTTTATCGGGGGCTGGTGAAAAACTGTTTTTT. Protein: CASSLSGAGEKLFF.

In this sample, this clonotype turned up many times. As DNA, the CDR3 is TGCAGTGCAATGACAGGGGGTGAATATGGCTACACCTTC. Translated, it gives CSAMTGGEYGYTF. The genes are TRBV20-1 and TRBJ1-2, with 9 bases that match TRBD1. Germline-derived CDR1 and CDR2 are DFQATT and SNEGSKA (reference sequence). With V trimmed by 6 bases and J by 5 bases, 7 bases remained unmatched. The CDR3 consists of 13 residues.

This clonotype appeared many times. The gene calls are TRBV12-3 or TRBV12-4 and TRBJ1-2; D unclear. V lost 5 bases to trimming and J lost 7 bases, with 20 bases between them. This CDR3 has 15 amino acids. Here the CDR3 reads CASSRSRPDKSGYTF. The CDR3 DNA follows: TGTGCCAGCAGTCGCTCGAGGCCCGACAAGTCTGGCTACACCTTC.

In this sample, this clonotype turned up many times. CDR3 protein: CSARANGGDNEQFF. DNA for the CDR3: TGCAGTGCTAGAGCGAACGGGGGGGACAATGAGCAGTTCTTC. This chain joins TRBV20-1 and TRBJ2-1; the match to TRBD2 covers 8 bases. Germline V gene data show CDR1 as DFQATT and CDR2 as SNEGSKA (reference sequence). The trim removed 1 base at V and 5 bases at J, leaving 4 bases unmatched. The CDR3 contains 14 residues.

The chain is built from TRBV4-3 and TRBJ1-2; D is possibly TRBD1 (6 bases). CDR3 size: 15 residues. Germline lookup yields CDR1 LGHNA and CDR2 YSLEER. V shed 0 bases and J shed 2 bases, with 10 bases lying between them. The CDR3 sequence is CASSQEKGVNYGYTF. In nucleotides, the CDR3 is TGCGCCAGCAGCCAAGAAAAGGGGGTCAACTATGGCTACACCTTC.

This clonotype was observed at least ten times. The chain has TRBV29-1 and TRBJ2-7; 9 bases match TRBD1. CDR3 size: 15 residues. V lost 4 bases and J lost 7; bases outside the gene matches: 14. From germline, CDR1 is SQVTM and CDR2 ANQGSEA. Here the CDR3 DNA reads TGCAGCGTTGGGGACAGGGCTAGGCCCCCAGTGGAGCAGTACTTC. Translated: CSVGDRARPPVEQYF.

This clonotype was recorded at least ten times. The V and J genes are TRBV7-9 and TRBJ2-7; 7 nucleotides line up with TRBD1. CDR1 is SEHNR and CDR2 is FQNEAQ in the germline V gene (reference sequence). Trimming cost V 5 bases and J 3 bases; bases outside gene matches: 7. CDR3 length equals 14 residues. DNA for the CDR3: TGTGCCAGCAGCGTTCCTCAGGGGGACTACGAGCAGTACTTC. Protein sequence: CASSVPQGDYEQYF.

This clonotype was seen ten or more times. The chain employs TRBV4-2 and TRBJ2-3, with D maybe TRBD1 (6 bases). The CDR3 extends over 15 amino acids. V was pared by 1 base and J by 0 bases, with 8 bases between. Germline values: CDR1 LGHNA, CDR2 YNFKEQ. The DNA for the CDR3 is TGTGCCAGCAGCCAAGGGACAGCCAGCACAGATACGCAGTATTTT. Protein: CASSQGTASTDTQYF.

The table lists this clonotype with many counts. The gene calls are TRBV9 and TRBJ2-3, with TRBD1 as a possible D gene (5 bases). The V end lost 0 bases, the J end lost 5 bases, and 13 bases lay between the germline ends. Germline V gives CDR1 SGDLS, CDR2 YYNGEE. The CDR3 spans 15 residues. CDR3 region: CASSVEVGLGDTQYF. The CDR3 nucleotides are TGTGCCAGCAGCGTAGAAGTGGGGCTGGGAGATACGCAGTATTTT.

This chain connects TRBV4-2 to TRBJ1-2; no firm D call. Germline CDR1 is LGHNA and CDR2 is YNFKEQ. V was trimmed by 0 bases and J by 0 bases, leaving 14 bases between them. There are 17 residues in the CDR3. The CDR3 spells CASSQEVPLDSNYGYTF. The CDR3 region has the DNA TGTGCCAGCAGCCAAGAGGTACCGCTCGATTCTAACTATGGCTACACCTTC.

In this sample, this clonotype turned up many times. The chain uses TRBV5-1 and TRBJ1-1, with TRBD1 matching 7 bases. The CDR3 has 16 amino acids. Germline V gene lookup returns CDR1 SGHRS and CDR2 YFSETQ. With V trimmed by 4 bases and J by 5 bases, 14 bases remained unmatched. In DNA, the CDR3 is TGCGCCAGCAGCCACCGTCCGAGGGGGCTGGGTACTGAAGCTTTCTTT. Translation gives CASSHRPRGLGTEAFF. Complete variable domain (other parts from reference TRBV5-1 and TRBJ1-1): KAGVTQTPRYLIKTRGQQVTLSCSPISGHRSVSWYQQTPGQGLQFLFEYFSETQRNKGNFPGRFSGRQFSNSRSEMNVSTLELGDSALYLCASSHRPRGLGTEAFFGQGTRLTVV.

CDR3 protein: CASSPRTGITTGELFF. The DNA for the CDR3 is TGTGCCAGCAGCCCCAGGACAGGGATAACCACCGGGGAGCTGTTTTTT. V gene TRBV12-3 or TRBV12-4 combines with J gene TRBJ2-2, with 8 bases that match TRBD1. The CDR3 consists of 16 residues. V lost 6 bases and J lost 4; bases outside the gene matches: 10.

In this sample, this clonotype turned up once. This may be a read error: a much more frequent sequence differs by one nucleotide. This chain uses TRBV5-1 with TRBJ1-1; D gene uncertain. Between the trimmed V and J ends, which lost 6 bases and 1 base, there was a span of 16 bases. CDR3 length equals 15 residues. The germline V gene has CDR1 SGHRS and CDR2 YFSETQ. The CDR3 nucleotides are TGCGCCAGCACCCAGATGACTACTCCGAACACTGAAGCTTTCTTT. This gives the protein CASTQMTTPNTEAFF.

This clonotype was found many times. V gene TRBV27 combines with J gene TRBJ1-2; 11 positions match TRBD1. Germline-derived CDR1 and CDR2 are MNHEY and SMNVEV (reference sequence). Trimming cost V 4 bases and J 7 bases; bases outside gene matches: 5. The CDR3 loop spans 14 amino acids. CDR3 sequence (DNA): TGTGCCAGCAGTTCGGACAGGGGGCATATTGGCTACACCTTC. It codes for CASSSDRGHIGYTF.

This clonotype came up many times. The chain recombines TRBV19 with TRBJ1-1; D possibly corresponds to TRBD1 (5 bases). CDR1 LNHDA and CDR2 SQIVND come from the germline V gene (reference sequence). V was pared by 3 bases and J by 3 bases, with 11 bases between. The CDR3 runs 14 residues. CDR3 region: CASSIWGTDTEAFF. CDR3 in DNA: TGTGCCAGTAGTATTTGGGGGACGGACACTGAAGCTTTCTTT.

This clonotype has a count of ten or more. CDR3 sequence: CASSSSGGSYEQYF. DNA for the CDR3: TGTGCCAGCAGCTCTAGCGGGGGAAGTTACGAGCAGTACTTC. The gene calls are TRBV7-2 and TRBJ2-7; 10 bases align to TRBD2. Germline V gene lookup returns CDR1 SGHTA and CDR2 FQGNSA. This CDR3 contains 14 residues. Unmatched junction bases numbered 4, after V lost 4 bases and J lost 4 bases.

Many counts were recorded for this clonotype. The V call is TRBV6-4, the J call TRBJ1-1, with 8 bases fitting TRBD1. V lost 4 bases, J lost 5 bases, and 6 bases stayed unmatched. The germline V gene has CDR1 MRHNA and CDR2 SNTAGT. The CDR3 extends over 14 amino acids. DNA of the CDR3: TGTGCCAGCAGTGTTGGACAGGGAGGGACTGAAGCTTTCTTT. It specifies CASSVGQGGTEAFF.

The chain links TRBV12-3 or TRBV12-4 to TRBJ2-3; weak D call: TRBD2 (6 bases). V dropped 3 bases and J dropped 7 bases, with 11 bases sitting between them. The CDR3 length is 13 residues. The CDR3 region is CASSLGGMNTQYF. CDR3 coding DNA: TGTGCCAGCAGTTTGGGGGGAATGAATACGCAGTATTTT.

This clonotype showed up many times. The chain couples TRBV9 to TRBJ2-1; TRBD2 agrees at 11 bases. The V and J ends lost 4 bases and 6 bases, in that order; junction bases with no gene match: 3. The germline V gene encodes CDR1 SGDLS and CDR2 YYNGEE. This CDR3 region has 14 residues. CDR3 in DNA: TGTGCCAGCAGCAGTAGCGGGGGGGCCAATGAGCAGTTCTTC. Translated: CASSSSGGANEQFF. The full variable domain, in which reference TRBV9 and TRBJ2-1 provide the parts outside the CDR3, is DSGVTQTPKHLITATGQRVTLRCSPRSGDLSVYWYQQSLDQGLQFLIQYYNGEERAKGNILERFSAQQFPDLHSELNLSSLELGDSALYFCASSSSGGANEQFFGPGTRLTVL.

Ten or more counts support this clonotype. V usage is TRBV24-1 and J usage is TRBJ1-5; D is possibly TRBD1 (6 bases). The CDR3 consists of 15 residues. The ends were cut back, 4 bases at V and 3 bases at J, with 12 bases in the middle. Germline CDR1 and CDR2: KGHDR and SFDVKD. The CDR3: CATSDRGQFNQPQHF. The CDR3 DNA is TGTGCCACCAGTGACCGAGGACAGTTCAATCAGCCCCAGCATTTT.

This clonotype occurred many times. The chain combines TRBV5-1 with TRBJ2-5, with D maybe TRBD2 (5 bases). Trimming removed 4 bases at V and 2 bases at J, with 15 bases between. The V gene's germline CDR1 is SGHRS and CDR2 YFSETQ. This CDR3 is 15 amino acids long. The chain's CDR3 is CASSLGIRRQETQYF. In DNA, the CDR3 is TGCGCCAGCAGCCTGGGGATACGGAGGCAAGAGACCCAGTACTTC.